This is a list of T cell receptor beta chains from one sample in a study of cytotoxic CD8 clonotypes in ibrutinib-treated CLL. Sequenced by immunoSEQ multiplex PCR; TCRdb stores in-frame clones only, minus some. The sample includes approximately 80,000 clones, about 82% of them seen just once. The source was PBMCs, collected before ibrutinib treatment. The receptor set was obtained from a human donor with chronic lymphocytic leukemia. Both conserved end residues are part of each CDR3. Fields, in order: D gene, V gene, clone size, J gene, CDR3 DNA, CDR3 protein. A D gene is named only where the DNA matches it firmly. Expanded clones get a size class; other rows say once, few or many, or leave the size out.

TRBD2	TRBV27	NA	TRBJ2-1	TGTGCCAGCAGTTTAGATAGCGGGATGAGGAACAATGAGCAGTTCTTC	CASSLDSGMRNNEQFF
NA	TRBV27	NA	TRBJ2-5	TGTGCCAGCAAAGGGCGGGGGCGTACTTTGATGGAGACCCAGTACTTC	CASKGRGRTLMETQYF
TRBD1	TRBV7-3	NA	TRBJ2-1	TGTGCCAGCAGCTGGGACAGGGGGTCCTACAATGAGCAGTTCTTC	CASSWDRGSYNEQFF
NA	TRBV7-2	NA	TRBJ2-5	TGTGCCAGCAGCACCAGAGGCGGGAACCAAGAGACCCAGTACTTC	CASSTRGGNQETQYF
NA	TRBV5-4	NA	TRBJ2-1	TGTGCCAGCAGCCCGGAGGGGGTCCCGTACAATGAGCAGTTCTTC	CASSPEGVPYNEQFF
TRBD1	TRBV30	NA	TRBJ2-1	TGTGCCTGGACCAGGCCGAATGGACAGGCCCATGAGCAGTTCTTC	CAWTRPNGQAHEQFF
NA	TRBV6-6	once	TRBJ1-5	TGTGCCAGCAGGGACCCCCAGGGTAGGGGCAATCAGCCCCAGCATTTT	CASRDPQGRGNQPQHF
NA	TRBV7-9	many	TRBJ1-2	TGTGCCAGCAGCGGATCGACGGGGGCGGACTCAGGCTACACCTTC	CASSGSTGADSGYTF
NA	TRBV6-5	NA	TRBJ1-2	TGTGCCAGCAGTTACTCCAGGGGCTATGGCTACACCTTC	CASSYSRGYGYTF
NA	TRBV10-1	NA	TRBJ2-6	TGCGCCAGCAGTGACCCCCATGCCGGGGCTGGGGCCAACGTCCTGACTTTC	CASSDPHAGAGANVLTF
NA	TRBV9	NA	TRBJ2-7	TGTGCCAGCAGCGTAGCTACAAGCACCTACGAGCAGTACTTC	CASSVATSTYEQYF
NA	TRBV9	once	TRBJ1-3	TGTGCCAGCAGCGTTTCGGACGTCGGAAACACCATATATTTT	CASSVSDVGNTIYF
NA	TRBV25-1	NA	TRBJ2-7	TGTGCCAGCAGTGAGACGAAGCTCGAGCAGTACTTC	CASSETKLEQYF
NA	TRBV6-1	NA	TRBJ2-5	TGTGCCAGCAGTGAAGTGTACAGGACCAGGGCCCAAGAGACCCAGTACTTC	CASSEVYRTRAQETQYF
NA	TRBV7-2	NA	TRBJ2-2	TGTGCCAGCAGGTTACAGGTTCTGCCCACCGGGGAGCTGTTTTTT	CASRLQVLPTGELFF
NA	TRBV15	NA	TRBJ2-7	TGTGCCACCAGCAGGGGGTACGAGCAGTACTTC	CATSRGYEQYF
TRBD2	TRBV7-6	NA	TRBJ2-1	TGTGCCAGCAGCTTACGGGGGGCCTACAATGAGCAGTTCTTC	CASSLRGAYNEQFF
NA	TRBV19	NA	TRBJ2-5	TGTGCCAGTAGTATGGGAGGGGGAGTTACCCAAGAGACCCAGTACTTC	CASSMGGGVTQETQYF
TRBD1	TRBV30	NA	TRBJ1-5	TGTGCCTGGAGTGAGGTCAGGGGGTCCCCTCAGCCCCAGCATTTT	CAWSEVRGSPQPQHF
TRBD2	TRBV11-2	NA	TRBJ2-7	TGTGCCAGCAGCGGGACTAGCGGTGCCTACGAGCAGTACTTC	CASSGTSGAYEQYF
TRBD2	TRBV6-1	NA	TRBJ2-7	TGTGCCAGCAGTGAGCTAGCGGGAGGTGGGGCCTACGAGCAGTACTTC	CASSELAGGGAYEQYF
NA	TRBV7-3	once	TRBJ2-3	TGTGCCAGCAGCTTAAGGGCGGGAACAGATACGCAGTATTTT	CASSLRAGTDTQYF
NA	TRBV4-1	NA	TRBJ2-7	TGCGCCAGCAGCATACCAGGGAGCTCCTACGAGCAGTACTTC	CASSIPGSSYEQYF
NA	TRBV28	NA	TRBJ1-2	TGTGCCAGCAGTCCCAGGGCCAGAAACTATGGCTACACCTTC	CASSPRARNYGYTF
TRBD2	TRBV5-5	NA	TRBJ2-7	TGTGCCAGCAGTAACTCGGGACTAGTCCTCTCCGAGCAGTACTTC	CASSNSGLVLSEQYF
TRBD1	TRBV19	NA	TRBJ2-7	TGTGCCAGTAGTAAGGAGGCAGGGGGAAGGTACGAGCAGTACTTC	CASSKEAGGRYEQYF
NA	TRBV19	NA	TRBJ1-2	TGTGCCAGTTACATTCGGGGGGCGAAGGGCTACACCTTC	CASYIRGAKGYTF
TRBD2	TRBV5-4	once	TRBJ2-1	TGTGCCAGCAGCTATAGCGGGGCCTACAATGAGCAGTTCTTC	CASSYSGAYNEQFF
NA	TRBV9	NA	TRBJ2-6	TGTGCCAGCAGCACTCGTCGGGTAGCTGGGGCCAACGTCCTGACTTTC	CASSTRRVAGANVLTF
NA	TRBV9	once	TRBJ1-2	TGTGCCAGCAGCGTAGACCCAACGACGGCCTATGGCTACACCTTC	CASSVDPTTAYGYTF
NA	TRBV4-1	NA	TRBJ2-1	TGCGCCAGCAGCCAAGAACTTGTAGGTGGCGGCGGCTCCTACAATGAGCAGTTCTTC	CASSQELVGGGGSYNEQFF
TRBD1	TRBV29-1	NA	TRBJ1-5	TGCAGCGCCAGCCAGGGGGCTGGGCAGCCCCAGCATTTT	CSASQGAGQPQHF
NA	TRBV5-4	once	TRBJ2-1	TGTGCCAGCAGCTTGGGGGCCCGTGGGGAGAATGAGCAGTTCTTC	CASSLGARGENEQFF
TRBD1	TRBV7-3	NA	TRBJ2-1	TGTGCCAGCAGCTTATCGGGACAGGTAAACAATGAGCAGTTCTTC	CASSLSGQVNNEQFF
NA	TRBV7-6	NA	TRBJ2-7	TGTGCCAGCAGCCCCCGGGGGAAACCCTACGAGCAGTACTTC	CASSPRGKPYEQYF
NA	TRBV29-1	NA	TRBJ2-1	TGCAGCGTCGGCCCCATTGAGCAGTTCTTC	CSVGPIEQFF
TRBD1	TRBV27	NA	TRBJ1-3	TGTGCCAGCAGTTTATCAGGGGGCGGCACCATATATTTT	CASSLSGGGTIYF
NA	TRBV7-3	NA	TRBJ1-2	TGTGCCAGCAGCTTAGGCCAGGGTTCCTATGGCTACACCTTC	CASSLGQGSYGYTF
NA	TRBV6-5	NA	TRBJ2-1	TGTGCCAGCAGCCTTCGTGGGAATGAGCAGTTCTTC	CASSLRGNEQFF
NA	TRBV2	few	TRBJ1-2	TGTGCCAGCAAGCCCTCGACAGATAGGGCATATGGCTACACCTTC	CASKPSTDRAYGYTF
TRBD1	TRBV6-6	NA	TRBJ1-5	TGTGCCAGCAGTTACACTGGGACAGTTTCTCAGCCCCAGCATTTT	CASSYTGTVSQPQHF
NA	TRBV5-1	few	TRBJ1-2	TGCGCCAGTAGGCCGATAGAAATTAACTATGGCTACACCTTC	CASRPIEINYGYTF
TRBD1	TRBV5-4	NA	TRBJ1-3	TGTGCCAGCAGCTCCCAACAGGGGACAGGGTCTGGAAACACCATATATTTT	CASSSQQGTGSGNTIYF
NA	TRBV5-4	NA	TRBJ1-1	TGTGCCAGCAGCGATGGAGGGTTTGAAGCTTTCTTT	CASSDGGFEAFF
NA	TRBV11-3	NA	TRBJ2-7	TGTGCCAGCAGCTTAGGACAATACGAGCAGTACTTC	CASSLGQYEQYF
TRBD2	TRBV7-9	NA	TRBJ2-3	TGTGCCAGCAGCTCGCAGACCCCGGGACTAGCGGGAGCATCAGATACGCAGTATTTT	CASSSQTPGLAGASDTQYF
TRBD1	TRBV11-2	NA	TRBJ1-1	TGTGCCAGCAGCTTAATTGGGACAGGCTACACTGAAGCTTTCTTT	CASSLIGTGYTEAFF
TRBD2	TRBV30	NA	TRBJ2-1	TGTGCCTGGAACATCCCCGGCGGGAGGGACGGCAATGAGCAGTTCTTC	CAWNIPGGRDGNEQFF
NA	TRBV10-1	NA	TRBJ1-1	TGCGCCAGCAGATTGGACAGGAACACTGAAGCTTTCTTT	CASRLDRNTEAFF
TRBD2	TRBV19	NA	TRBJ2-3	TGTGCCAGTAGTATGTACGGGACTAGCGGGAGGGCCGTCACAGATACGCAGTATTTT	CASSMYGTSGRAVTDTQYF
NA	TRBV13	NA	TRBJ2-6	TGTGCCAGCAGCTTACCCGTAGGGGCAGGGGCCAACGTCCTGACTTTC	CASSLPVGAGANVLTF
TRBD1	TRBV19	NA	TRBJ2-1	TGTGCCAGTAAGGGGACAGTGCCGTACAATGAGCAGTTCTTC	CASKGTVPYNEQFF
NA	TRBV14	NA	TRBJ2-7	TGTGCCAGCAGCCCTTCGGCCGGACAATATCCGCGCGAGCAGTACTTC	CASSPSAGQYPREQYF
NA	TRBV19	many	TRBJ2-5	TGTGCCAGTAGTCCCCCGACAGGAAGGCAAGAGACCCAGTACTTC	CASSPPTGRQETQYF
TRBD2	TRBV9	NA	TRBJ2-1	TGTGCCAGCAGCATACGGACTAGCGGGAACTACAATGAGCAGTTCTTC	CASSIRTSGNYNEQFF
NA	TRBV15	medium-sized	TRBJ1-1	TGTGCCACCAGCAGAGACGGGGACAAGGGGACTCTCGGAGCTTTCTTT	CATSRDGDKGTLGAFF
TRBD2	TRBV14	NA	TRBJ2-2	TGTGCCAGCAGCCCAATAGCGGGAGGGCCCACCGGGGAGCTGTTTTTT	CASSPIAGGPTGELFF
TRBD1	TRBV7-9	NA	TRBJ1-5	TGTGCCAGCAGCTTAGACTCGGACAGGGCGCCTCAGCCCCAGCATTTT	CASSLDSDRAPQPQHF